The clone carrying this T cell receptor beta chain came up a few times. The antigen remains undetermined. Looked up from germline, CDR1 is SQVTM and CDR2 is ANQGSEA. The CDR3 is 14 residues long. V gave up 7 bases and J gave up 0 bases, with 15 bases separating them. This entry comes from a study of immune cell composition in non-small cell lung cancer. Study outcomes and limitations: It was not proven that tumour-reactive clones equal dominant tumour-associated clones. Tumour TCR-beta clonality was not significantly tied to smoking pack-years.

Measured with immunoSEQ multiplex PCR; TCRdb has only the in-frame clones, and not every one. The data show thousands of clones, with 76% seen just once and around a tenth held by the top ten. The chain carries TRBV29-1 and TRBJ1-1; D ambiguous. This TCR was recovered from a human donor with non-small cell lung cancer. The specimen sequenced was lung tumor tissue. The CDR3 loop reads CSGRIARMNTEAFF. The DNA for the CDR3 is TGCAGCGGCCGTATAGCGCGCATGAACACTGAAGCTTTCTTT.